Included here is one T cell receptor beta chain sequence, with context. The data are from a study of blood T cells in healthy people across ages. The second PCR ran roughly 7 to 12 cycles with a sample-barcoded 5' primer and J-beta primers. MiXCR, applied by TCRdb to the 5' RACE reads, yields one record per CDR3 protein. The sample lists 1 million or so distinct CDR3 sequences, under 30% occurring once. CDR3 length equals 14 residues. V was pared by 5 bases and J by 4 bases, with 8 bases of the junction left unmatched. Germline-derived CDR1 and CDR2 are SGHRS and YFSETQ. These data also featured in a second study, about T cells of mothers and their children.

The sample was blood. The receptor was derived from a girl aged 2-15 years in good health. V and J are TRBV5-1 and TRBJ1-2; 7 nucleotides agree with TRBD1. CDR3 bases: TGCGCCAGCAGTTCAAGGGGGCGAATCTATGGCTACACCTTC. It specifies CASSSRGRIYGYTF.